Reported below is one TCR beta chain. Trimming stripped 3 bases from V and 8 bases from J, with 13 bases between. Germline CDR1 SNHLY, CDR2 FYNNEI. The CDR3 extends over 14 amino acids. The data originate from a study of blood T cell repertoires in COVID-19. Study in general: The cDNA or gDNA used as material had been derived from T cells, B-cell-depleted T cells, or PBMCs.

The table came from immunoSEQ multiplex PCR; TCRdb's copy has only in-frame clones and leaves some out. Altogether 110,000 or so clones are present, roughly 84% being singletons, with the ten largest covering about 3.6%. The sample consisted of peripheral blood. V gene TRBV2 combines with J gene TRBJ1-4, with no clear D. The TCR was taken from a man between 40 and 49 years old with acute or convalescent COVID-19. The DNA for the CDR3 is TGTGCCAGCAGTGAGACCCGGGAAAAGGAAAAACTGTTTTTT. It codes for CASSETREKEKLFF.